Listed here is a single T cell receptor beta chain. Its antigen is undetermined. Germline values: CDR1 LNHDA, CDR2 SQIVND (reference sequence). The J segment lost 3 bases and the V segment lost 5 bases, leaving 4 bases of the junction unmatched. The CDR3 runs to 15 residues. This specimen comes from a study of CD8 T cells in ankylosing spondylitis. Study-wide results and limits: In ankylosing spondylitis blood, a motif of fewer than 10 highly homologous TCR beta variants appeared characteristic.

MiXCR, applied by TCRdb to the 5' RACE reads, yields one record per CDR3 protein. This repertoire shows about 210,000 distinct CDR3 sequences, approximately 7.3% found once; its top ten account for 13% to 15%. The material sequenced was blood, either unsorted or a sorted T cell fraction (not recorded which). The source of this sequence is a male donor with ankylosing spondylitis. This chain joins TRBV19 and TRBJ2-3; 11 bases align to TRBD2. The CDR3 DNA sequence: TGTGCCAGTAGTGAGACTAGCGGGACGACAGATACGCAGTATTTT. Encoded protein: CASSETSGTTDTQYF.